These T cell receptor beta chains were read from a single sample in a study of cytomegalovirus exposure and HLA in healthy donors. The method was immunoSEQ multiplex PCR; TCRdb's version includes in-frame clones alone and lacks a portion of them. The data contain about 200,000 clones, roughly 85% of them singletons. Source material: PBMCs. The receptors derive from a woman between 18 and 30 years old in good health and CMV-seronegative. Each CDR3 is given with its conserved first and last residue. A D gene is named only where the DNA matches it firmly. Expanded clones get a size class; other rows say once, few or many, or leave the size out.

V gene: TRBV5-1
J gene: TRBJ2-2
D gene: .
CDR3 length: 14
clone size: .
CDR3 DNA: TGCGCCAGCAGCTTTTTATCCGGGGCCGGGGAGCTGTTTTTT
CDR3 protein: CASSFLSGAGELFF

V gene: TRBV6-1
J gene: TRBJ1-2
D gene: .
CDR3 length: 13
clone size: .
CDR3 DNA: TGTGCCAGCAGTGAAGCAGGTCGCTATGGCTACACCTTC
CDR3 protein: CASSEAGRYGYTF

V gene: TRBV28
J gene: TRBJ2-7
D gene: TRBD2
CDR3 length: 16
clone size: .
CDR3 DNA: TGTGCCAGCAGTCCGCAACTAGCGGGAGATGGGGACGAGCAGTACTTC
CDR3 protein: CASSPQLAGDGDEQYF

V gene: TRBV6-6
J gene: TRBJ2-5
D gene: .
CDR3 length: 16
clone size: once
CDR3 DNA: TGTGCCAGCAGTTACTCTGGGGGGGGGCCCGGTGAGACCCAGTACTTC
CDR3 protein: CASSYSGGGPGETQYF

V gene: TRBV7-5
J gene: TRBJ2-7
D gene: .
CDR3 length: 16
clone size: once
CDR3 DNA: TGTGCCAGAAGCTTCGCCGGGACTAGCGGATCCTACGAGCAGTACTTC
CDR3 protein: CARSFAGTSGSYEQYF

V gene: TRBV20-1
J gene: TRBJ1-1
D gene: .
CDR3 length: 11
clone size: .
CDR3 DNA: TGCAGTGCCACCCGGGGGGCTGAAGCTTTCTTT
CDR3 protein: CSATRGAEAFF

V gene: TRBV4-1
J gene: TRBJ2-1
D gene: .
CDR3 length: 16
clone size: few
CDR3 DNA: TGCGCCAGCAGCCAAGCCCCTAGCGAGACATCCAATGAGCAGTTCTTC
CDR3 protein: CASSQAPSETSNEQFF

V gene: TRBV18
J gene: TRBJ2-7
D gene: TRBD1
CDR3 length: 14
clone size: .
CDR3 DNA: TGTGCCAGCTCCCCGGGACAGGACCTACGAGAGCAGTACTTC
CDR3 protein: CASSPGQDLREQYF

V gene: TRBV11-3
J gene: TRBJ1-1
D gene: .
CDR3 length: 13
clone size: .
CDR3 DNA: TGTGCCAGCAGCTTAGGGGATAGCACTGAAGCTTTCTTT
CDR3 protein: CASSLGDSTEAFF

V gene: TRBV18
J gene: TRBJ2-5
D gene: .
CDR3 length: 12
clone size: .
CDR3 DNA: TGTGCCAGCTCAGAGACAGAAGAGACCCAGTACTTC
CDR3 protein: CASSETEETQYF

V gene: TRBV30
J gene: TRBJ2-7
D gene: .
CDR3 length: 11
clone size: .
CDR3 DNA: TGTGCCTGGGGGAACCTCTACGAGCAGTACTTC
CDR3 protein: CAWGNLYEQYF

V gene: TRBV5-1
J gene: TRBJ1-1
D gene: TRBD1
CDR3 length: 16
clone size: .
CDR3 DNA: TGCGCCAGCAGCATCCGGGACAGGGCGCTAAACACTGAAGCTTTCTTT
CDR3 protein: CASSIRDRALNTEAFF

V gene: TRBV15
J gene: TRBJ1-2
D gene: .
CDR3 length: 15
clone size: .
CDR3 DNA: TGTGCCACCAGCAGAGAATCGGCAGGGTACAATGGCTACACCTTC
CDR3 protein: CATSRESAGYNGYTF

V gene: TRBV18
J gene: TRBJ1-6
D gene: TRBD1
CDR3 length: 14
clone size: .
CDR3 DNA: TGTGCCAGCTCACCGGGACAGGGCAGTTCACCCCTCCACTTT
CDR3 protein: CASSPGQGSSPLHF

V gene: TRBV5-1
J gene: TRBJ1-3
D gene: .
CDR3 length: 16
clone size: .
CDR3 DNA: TGCGCCAGCAGCTCGTTGACCCTAAACTCTGGAAACACCATATATTTT
CDR3 protein: CASSSLTLNSGNTIYF

V gene: TRBV13
J gene: TRBJ2-2
D gene: .
CDR3 length: 15
clone size: .
CDR3 DNA: TGTGCCAGCAGCTTAGAAGAATCGAACACCGGGGAGCTGTTTTTT
CDR3 protein: CASSLEESNTGELFF

V gene: TRBV27
J gene: TRBJ2-3
D gene: TRBD2
CDR3 length: 16
clone size: .
CDR3 DNA: TGTGCCAGCAGCCCGAGGACTAGCGGACACACAGATACGCAGTATTTT
CDR3 protein: CASSPRTSGHTDTQYF

V gene: TRBV21-1
J gene: TRBJ1-4
D gene: .
CDR3 length: 15
clone size: .
CDR3 DNA: TGTGCCAGCAGCCCTCCCGGTGAGTCGGGTGAAAAACTGTTTTTT
CDR3 protein: CASSPPGESGEKLFF

V gene: TRBV10-2
J gene: TRBJ1-4
D gene: .
CDR3 length: 13
clone size: once
CDR3 DNA: TGCGCCAGCAGGTTCCGCGGTAGTGAAAAACTGTTTTTT
CDR3 protein: CASRFRGSEKLFF

V gene: TRBV15
J gene: TRBJ1-2
D gene: .
CDR3 length: 12
clone size: few
CDR3 DNA: TGTGCCACCAGCCGAGACAGTTCTGGCTACACCTTC
CDR3 protein: CATSRDSSGYTF

V gene: TRBV6-1
J gene: TRBJ1-4
D gene: .
CDR3 length: 14
clone size: .
CDR3 DNA: TGTGCCAGCAGTGAGTACGGGGGTAATGAAAAACTGTTTTTT
CDR3 protein: CASSEYGGNEKLFF

V gene: TRBV6-5
J gene: TRBJ1-4
D gene: TRBD1
CDR3 length: 14
clone size: .
CDR3 DNA: TGTGCCAGCAGTTTCAGGGGACAGGGAGGAAAACTGTTTTTT
CDR3 protein: CASSFRGQGGKLFF

V gene: TRBV6-1
J gene: TRBJ1-3
D gene: TRBD1
CDR3 length: 15
clone size: .
CDR3 DNA: TGTGCCAGCAGCGCCTCCGACAGGGCTGGAAACACCATATATTTT
CDR3 protein: CASSASDRAGNTIYF

V gene: TRBV6-5
J gene: TRBJ1-2
D gene: .
CDR3 length: 13
clone size: .
CDR3 DNA: TGTGCCAGCAGTCCTACAGGGTGGAGTGGCTACACCTTC
CDR3 protein: CASSPTGWSGYTF

V gene: TRBV19
J gene: TRBJ2-7
D gene: .
CDR3 length: 13
clone size: .
CDR3 DNA: TGTGCCAGTAGTATCTCCCTAGCAGACGAGCAGTACTTC
CDR3 protein: CASSISLADEQYF

V gene: TRBV29-1
J gene: TRBJ1-1
D gene: TRBD1
CDR3 length: 13
clone size: .
CDR3 DNA: TGCAGCGTTTGGGACAGGGTAGGCACTGAAGCTTTCTTT
CDR3 protein: CSVWDRVGTEAFF

V gene: TRBV5-1
J gene: TRBJ2-7
D gene: .
CDR3 length: 15
clone size: .
CDR3 DNA: TGCGCCAGCAGCTTTGGGGTAACAAGGACGGTCGAGCAGTACTTC
CDR3 protein: CASSFGVTRTVEQYF

V gene: TRBV27
J gene: TRBJ1-4
D gene: .
CDR3 length: 16
clone size: .
CDR3 DNA: TGTGCCAGCAGTTGGGGGGGCGGAGGGGGTAATGAAAAACTGTTTTTT
CDR3 protein: CASSWGGGGGNEKLFF

V gene: TRBV5-1
J gene: TRBJ1-2
D gene: .
CDR3 length: 14
clone size: .
CDR3 DNA: TGCGCCAGCAGCTCACCGGGACAAAGCTATGGCTACACCTTC
CDR3 protein: CASSSPGQSYGYTF

V gene: TRBV27
J gene: TRBJ2-7
D gene: TRBD2
CDR3 length: 15
clone size: .
CDR3 DNA: TGTGCCAGCAGTTCCAGACTAGCGAGACGGTACGAGCAGTACTTC
CDR3 protein: CASSSRLARRYEQYF

V gene: TRBV28
J gene: TRBJ1-2
D gene: .
CDR3 length: 11
clone size: .
CDR3 DNA: TGTGCCAGCAGCCTAACCGATGGCTACACCTTC
CDR3 protein: CASSLTDGYTF

V gene: TRBV7-8
J gene: TRBJ1-5
D gene: TRBD1
CDR3 length: 15
clone size: .
CDR3 DNA: TGTGCCAGCAGCGCGGGGACAGATAGCAATCAGCCCCAGCATTTT
CDR3 protein: CASSAGTDSNQPQHF

V gene: TRBV29-1
J gene: TRBJ2-7
D gene: TRBD2
CDR3 length: 14
clone size: .
CDR3 DNA: TGCAGCGTTGAAGAAGCGGGAGGCCCCTACGAGCAGTACTTC
CDR3 protein: CSVEEAGGPYEQYF

V gene: TRBV19
J gene: TRBJ2-1
D gene: .
CDR3 length: 14
clone size: .
CDR3 DNA: TGTGCCAGTAGTCCTGGGAGTCTAGTCAATGAGCAGTTCTTC
CDR3 protein: CASSPGSLVNEQFF

V gene: TRBV27
J gene: TRBJ2-5
D gene: TRBD2
CDR3 length: 15
clone size: .
CDR3 DNA: TGTGCCAGCAGTCTCGGAGCGGGAGTAGTGGGTACCCAGTACTTC
CDR3 protein: CASSLGAGVVGTQYF

V gene: TRBV6-1
J gene: TRBJ1-5
D gene: .
CDR3 length: 16
clone size: .
CDR3 DNA: TGTGCCAGCAGTGAACTCAGGGCTAATAGCAATCAGCCCCAGCATTTT
CDR3 protein: CASSELRANSNQPQHF

V gene: TRBV27
J gene: TRBJ2-1
D gene: .
CDR3 length: 14
clone size: .
CDR3 DNA: TGTGCCAGCAGTTTAGCGCAGACCTACAATGAGCAGTTCTTC
CDR3 protein: CASSLAQTYNEQFF

V gene: TRBV15
J gene: TRBJ1-6
D gene: .
CDR3 length: 16
clone size: .
CDR3 DNA: TGTGCCACCAGCAGAGACGCGGTAAGGGGAAATTCACCCCTCCACTTT
CDR3 protein: CATSRDAVRGNSPLHF

V gene: TRBV27
J gene: TRBJ1-2
D gene: .
CDR3 length: 14
clone size: .
CDR3 DNA: TGTGCCAGCAGTTTGGCAGGTGTTAACTATGGCTACACCTTC
CDR3 protein: CASSLAGVNYGYTF

V gene: TRBV5-4
J gene: TRBJ2-1
D gene: TRBD2
CDR3 length: 15
clone size: .
CDR3 DNA: TGTGCCAGCAGCTTGGATAGCGGGGGGGCCAGGGAGCAGTTCTTC
CDR3 protein: CASSLDSGGAREQFF

V gene: TRBV6-5
J gene: TRBJ2-2
D gene: .
CDR3 length: 15
clone size: once
CDR3 DNA: TGTGCCAGCAGTTTGGCGGGGTTTGGGACCGGGGAGCTGTTTTTT
CDR3 protein: CASSLAGFGTGELFF

V gene: TRBV2
J gene: TRBJ2-3
D gene: TRBD1
CDR3 length: 15
clone size: .
CDR3 DNA: TGTGCCAGCAGAAAGACAGGGGCCCACACAGATACGCAGTATTTT
CDR3 protein: CASRKTGAHTDTQYF